The 24 T cell receptor beta chains given below trace back to one sample, sequenced in a study of blood T cell repertoires in COVID-19. TCRdb keeps only in-frame clones here, not all; method: immunoSEQ multiplex PCR. This table has 200,000 or so clones, around 87% appearing once. Sequencing was carried out using peripheral blood. The receptors shown here come from a man aged 55 to 70 with acute or convalescent COVID-19.

This clone was recorded a few times. The same CDR3 is also encoded by other DNA sequences in this sample. The rearrangement uses TRBV5-1 and TRBJ2-2; 8 bases agree with TRBD2. The CDR3 covers 15 residues. Germline-derived CDR1 and CDR2 are SGHRS and YFSETQ. V lost 2 bases, J lost 2 bases, and 2 bases stayed unmatched. CDR3 protein: CASSFSGINTGELFF. In DNA, the CDR3 is TGCGCCAGCAGCTTTAGCGGGATTAACACCGGGGAGCTGTTTTTT.

This clone was seen a few times. The CDR3 reads CASSSNPLGVAGLSSYNEQFF. For the CDR3, the DNA is TGTGCCAGCAGCTCAAACCCCCTCGGAGTAGCGGGCCTAAGCTCCTACAATGAGCAGTTCTTC. The V gene is TRBV9, the J gene TRBJ2-1, with 7 nucleotides matching TRBD2. Germline V CDR1 and CDR2: SGDLS, YYNGEE. V was pared by 4 bases and J by 0 bases, with 22 bases of the junction left unmatched. This CDR3 region has 21 residues. The full variable domain, with the rest looked up from reference TRBV9 and TRBJ2-1, is DSGVTQTPKHLITATGQRVTLRCSPRSGDLSVYWYQQSLDQGLQFLIQYYNGEERAKGNILERFSAQQFPDLHSELNLSSLELGDSALYFCASSSNPLGVAGLSSYNEQFFGPGTRLTVL.

CDR3 DNA: TGTGCCAGCAGCTTGGTTCTCAGGCCAGATACGCAGTATTTT. It codes for CASSLVLRPDTQYF. The chain employs TRBV5-6 and TRBJ2-3; D uncertain. This CDR3 is 14 amino acids long. V lost 0 bases and J lost 4, with 9 bases in between. CDR1 is SGHDT, CDR2 YYEEEE, per germline.

The chain links TRBV19 to TRBJ1-1; D perhaps matches TRBD1 (6 bases). The V end lost 3 bases, the J end lost 1 base, and 12 bases lay between the germline ends. From germline, CDR1 is LNHDA and CDR2 SQIVND (reference sequence). The CDR3 has 15 amino acids. CDR3 protein: CASSMPGARNTEAFF. The CDR3 nucleotides are TGTGCCAGTAGTATGCCAGGGGCACGGAACACTGAAGCTTTCTTT.

CDR3 amino acids: CASSISDRTSYNEQFF. CDR3 nucleotides: TGCGCCAGCAGCATTTCGGACAGGACCTCCTACAATGAGCAGTTCTTC. The chain is built from TRBV5-1 and TRBJ2-1; 7 nucleotides line up with TRBD1. After removal of 4 bases from V and 0 bases from J, the junction contained 7 bases not matched to a gene. This CDR3 is 16 amino acids long. Germline V lookup: CDR1 SGHRS, CDR2 YFSETQ.

The V and J genes are TRBV2 and TRBJ1-2; the match to TRBD1 covers 10 bases. The germline gives CDR1 SNHLY, CDR2 FYNNEI. The CDR3 contains 14 residues. V lost 6 bases and J lost 4; bases outside the gene matches: 5. DNA for the CDR3: TGTGCCAGCAGGGCCCGGGACAGGGGCTATGGCTACACCTTC. It yields the protein CASRARDRGYGYTF.

The chain links TRBV19 to TRBJ1-5; TRBD1 might be the D (6 bases). The CDR3 spans 17 residues. Germline V CDR1 and CDR2: LNHDA, SQIVND (reference sequence). Between the trimmed V and J ends, which lost 6 bases and 0 bases, there was a span of 18 bases. CDR3 sequence reads: CASRINHRVYSNQPQHF. Written as DNA, the CDR3 is TGTGCCAGTAGGATAAACCACAGGGTTTATAGCAATCAGCCCCAGCATTTT.

This clone was picked up a small number of times. The chain couples TRBV30 to TRBJ1-1; 7 bases fit TRBD1. V was pared by 5 bases and J by 1 base, with 4 bases of the junction left unmatched. The CDR3 is made up of 13 amino acids. The germline gives CDR1 GTSNPN, CDR2 SVGIG (reference sequence). CDR3 in DNA: TGTGCCTGGCGGGACAGACCGAACACTGAAGCTTTCTTT. It translates to CAWRDRPNTEAFF.

The gene calls are TRBV20-1 and TRBJ1-2; D is unresolved. V lost 7 bases and J lost 8, with 14 bases in between. Germline V gene lookup returns CDR1 DFQATT and CDR2 SNEGSKA (reference sequence). The CDR3 is made up of 11 amino acids. CDR3 residues: CSGKKKEGYTF. CDR3 sequence (DNA): TGCAGTGGGAAAAAAAAGGAGGGCTACACCTTC.

The chain combines TRBV21-1 with TRBJ2-4; no DNA check was done on the table's D call, TRBD1. TRBV21-1 has pseudogene status. CDR3 length equals 10 residues. CDR3 nucleotide sequence: TGTGCCAGCAGCACCCCCGCAGGGTACTTC. Encoded protein: CASSTPAGYF.

The rearrangement joins TRBV11-2 to TRBJ1-2; D unclear. V gave up 1 base and J gave up 3 bases, with 12 bases separating them. Germline-derived CDR1 and CDR2 are SGHAT and FQNNGV. This CDR3 has 15 amino acids. CDR3 bases: TGTGCCAGCAGCTTAGCCCCCGACGGGTACTATGGCTACACCTTC. The encoded protein is CASSLAPDGYYGYTF.

The rearrangement links TRBV19 to TRBJ1-5; 10 nucleotides line up with TRBD1. CDR3 length: 15 residues. The germline gives CDR1 LNHDA, CDR2 SQIVND (reference sequence). Trimming at V came to 5 bases and at J to 2 bases, leaving 3 bases not matched to a gene. The CDR3 region is CASSSGTGGNQPQHF. The CDR3 DNA reads TGTGCCAGTAGTTCCGGGACAGGGGGCAATCAGCCCCAGCATTTT.

This chain connects TRBV6-4 to TRBJ1-2; D is undetermined. Trimming left V 2 bases short and J 5 bases short, with 9 bases between. This CDR3 has 13 residues. The germline V gene has CDR1 MRHNA and CDR2 SNTAGT. In DNA, the CDR3 is TGTGCCAGCAGTGACGGGCAGAGATATGGCTACACCTTC. Protein sequence: CASSDGQRYGYTF.

The sample holds a few counts of this clone. V and J are TRBV5-4 and TRBJ2-5, with 7 bases aligning to TRBD1. After removal of 4 bases from V and 3 bases from J, the junction contained 3 bases not matched to a gene. The CDR3 extends over 13 amino acids. Germline CDR1 SGHNT, CDR2 YYREEE (reference sequence). CDR3 sequence reads: CASSIGTEETQYF. CDR3 coding DNA: TGTGCCAGCAGCATCGGGACAGAAGAGACCCAGTACTTC.

CDR3 in amino acids: CASSEFRAGGASDTQYF. CDR3 in DNA: TGTGCCAGCAGTGAATTTAGGGCAGGGGGCGCATCAGATACGCAGTATTTT. This chain joins TRBV25-1 and TRBJ2-3, with TRBD1 matching 8 bases. CDR1 is MGHDK and CDR2 is SYGVNS in the germline V gene. Germline trimming cut 1 base from V and 4 bases from J; bases unmatched to any gene: 10. This CDR3 contains 17 residues.

The rearrangement joins TRBV29-1 to TRBJ1-2; the D gene is possibly TRBD1 (6 bases). Per the germline V gene, CDR1 is SQVTM and CDR2 is ANQGSEA. The CDR3 covers 14 residues. The V and J ends lost 3 bases and 12 bases respectively, with 23 bases between them. Here the CDR3 DNA reads TGCAGCGTTGAGGCCGCTGGTAGGGGGTCGACTGACACCTTC. This codes for CSVEAAGRGSTDTF.

The V and J genes are TRBV18 and TRBJ2-3, with a weak D call TRBD1 (6 bases). V lost 3 bases and J lost 0, with 10 bases in between. This CDR3 spans 15 amino acids. Germline V gene sequence: CDR1 KGHSH, CDR2 LQKENI. CDR3 bases: TGTGCCAGCTCACCGACAGGAGCTAGCACAGATACGCAGTATTTT. Amino acid sequence: CASSPTGASTDTQYF.

The chain is built from TRBV11-1 and TRBJ2-5; no clear D gene. The V gene lost 1 base and the J gene lost 3 bases, with 6 bases spanning the gap. This CDR3 is built from 13 residues. Germline CDR1 is SGHAT and CDR2 is FQDESV (reference sequence). The CDR3 loop reads CASSLGPEETQYF. The CDR3 nucleotides are TGTGCCAGCAGCTTAGGGCCAGAAGAGACCCAGTACTTC.

The rearrangement links TRBV20-1 to TRBJ1-1, with unresolved D. The CDR3 is 11 residues long. Germline loops: CDR1 DFQATT, CDR2 SNEGSKA (reference sequence). V was shortened by 3 bases and J by 5 bases, with 7 bases between the two germline ends. CDR3 bases: TGCAGTGCTAGCTCCGGGACTGAAGCTTTCTTT. This gives the protein CSASSGTEAFF.

The rearrangement uses TRBV28 and TRBJ1-4; D perhaps matches TRBD1 (6 bases). V lost 5 bases, J lost 1 base, and 11 bases lay in between. This CDR3 has 15 residues. Germline CDR1 reads MDHEN; CDR2 reads SYDVKM. CDR3 in DNA: TGTGCCAGCAGTCTCCCACAGGGAACTAATGAAAAACTGTTTTTT. Protein sequence: CASSLPQGTNEKLFF.

The chain carries TRBV2 and TRBJ1-2; the match to TRBD1 covers 8 bases. The CDR3 totals 15 residues. Per germline, CDR1 SNHLY and CDR2 FYNNEI. Losses at the gene ends were 3 bases for V and 6 bases for J; bases not matched to a gene: 9. In DNA, the CDR3 is TGTGCCAGCAGTGAGGCGGCAGGGGGCGAGGATGGCTACACCTTC. The encoded protein is CASSEAAGGEDGYTF.

This chain links TRBV5-4 with TRBJ2-5; D is perhaps TRBD2 (6 bases). The CDR3 loop spans 13 amino acids. V shed 9 bases and J shed 4 bases, with 16 bases lying between them. Germline-derived CDR1 and CDR2 are SGHNT and YYREEE (reference sequence). CDR3 bases: TGTGCCACCCGCGGGGACGTGGGAGAGACCCAGTACTTC. Protein sequence: CATRGDVGETQYF.

The chain carries TRBV5-4 and TRBJ1-1; 8 nucleotides line up with TRBD1. Germline CDR1 SGHNT, CDR2 YYREEE (reference sequence). The CDR3 consists of 13 residues. Germline trimming cut 5 bases from V and 11 bases from J; bases unmatched to any gene: 11. The CDR3 region is CASRQGQGGGAFF. Written as DNA, the CDR3 is TGTGCCAGCAGGCAAGGACAGGGCGGGGGTGCTTTCTTT.

The V and J genes are TRBV24-1 and TRBJ2-3, with D perhaps TRBD1 (7 bases). With 0 bases removed from V and 6 bases from J, the gap between germline ends came to 15 bases. The CDR3 extends over 16 amino acids. Germline CDR1 reads KGHDR; CDR2 reads SFDVKD. The CDR3 loop is CATSDLMDRLADTQYF. The CDR3 region has the DNA TGTGCCACCAGTGATTTGATGGACAGGCTAGCGGATACGCAGTATTTT.